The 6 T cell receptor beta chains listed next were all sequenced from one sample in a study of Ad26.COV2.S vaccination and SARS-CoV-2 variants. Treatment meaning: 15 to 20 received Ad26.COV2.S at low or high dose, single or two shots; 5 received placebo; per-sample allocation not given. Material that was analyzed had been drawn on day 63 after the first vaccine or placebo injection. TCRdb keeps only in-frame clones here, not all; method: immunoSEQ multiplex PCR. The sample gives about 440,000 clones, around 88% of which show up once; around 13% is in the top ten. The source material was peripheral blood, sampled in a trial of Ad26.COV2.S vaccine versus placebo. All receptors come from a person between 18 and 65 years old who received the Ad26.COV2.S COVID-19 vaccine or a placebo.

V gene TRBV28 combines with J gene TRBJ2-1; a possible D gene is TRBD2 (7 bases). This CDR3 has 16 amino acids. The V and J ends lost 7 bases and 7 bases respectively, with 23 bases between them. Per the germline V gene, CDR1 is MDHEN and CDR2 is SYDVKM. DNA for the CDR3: TGTGCCAGCACCGCGCTCGCGGGGGCCTCGTATAATGAGCAGTTCTTC. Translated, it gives CASTALAGASYNEQFF.

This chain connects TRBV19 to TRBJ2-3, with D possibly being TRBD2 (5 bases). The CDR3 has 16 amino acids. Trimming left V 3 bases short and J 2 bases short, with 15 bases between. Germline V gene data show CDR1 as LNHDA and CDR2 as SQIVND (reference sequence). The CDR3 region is CASSMGVTTHTDTQYF. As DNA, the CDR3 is TGTGCCAGTAGTATGGGAGTTACCACCCACACAGATACGCAGTATTTT.

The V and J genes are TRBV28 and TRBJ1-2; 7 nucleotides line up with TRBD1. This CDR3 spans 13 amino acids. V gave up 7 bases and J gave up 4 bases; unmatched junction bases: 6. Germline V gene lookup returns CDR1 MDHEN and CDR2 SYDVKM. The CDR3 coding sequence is TGTGCCAGCATAGGGGGCGGCTCCTATGGCTACACCTTC. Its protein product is CASIGGGSYGYTF.

This CDR3 reads CASSLDRSYGYTF. CDR3 bases: TGTGCCAGCAGCCTGGACAGATCCTATGGCTACACCTTC. This chain joins TRBV5-4 and TRBJ1-2, with D perhaps matching TRBD1 (6 bases). V lost 4 bases and J 4 bases, leaving 11 bases between the germline ends. The CDR3 is made up of 13 amino acids. Germline CDR1 and CDR2: SGHNT and YYREEE (reference sequence).

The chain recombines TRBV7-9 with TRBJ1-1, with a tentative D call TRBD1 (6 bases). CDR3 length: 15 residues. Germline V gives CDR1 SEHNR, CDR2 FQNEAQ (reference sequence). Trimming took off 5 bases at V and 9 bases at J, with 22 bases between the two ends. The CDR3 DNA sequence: TGTGCCAGCAGCCCCCCCGACAGGTTTTCCCCACAAGCTTTCTTT. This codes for CASSPPDRFSPQAFF.

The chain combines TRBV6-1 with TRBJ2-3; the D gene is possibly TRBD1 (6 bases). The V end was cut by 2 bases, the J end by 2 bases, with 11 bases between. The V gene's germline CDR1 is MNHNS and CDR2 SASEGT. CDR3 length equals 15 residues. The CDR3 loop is CASSELSGVTDTQYF. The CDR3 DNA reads TGTGCCAGCAGTGAACTTTCAGGGGTCACAGATACGCAGTATTTT.